The T cell receptor (beta chain) under discussion was sequenced for a study of monozygotic twins with inflammatory bowel disease. The CDR3 covers 12 residues. Looked up from germline, CDR1 is DFQATT and CDR2 is SNEGSKA (reference sequence). TCRdb processed the 5' RACE reads again and assigns one entry to each CDR3 protein, with no DNA. Its table records approximately 150,000 distinct CDR3 sequences. J is TRBJ2-7 and V is TRBV20-1; TCRdb proposes TRBD1, but this gene call is untestable without DNA. Sequencing was done on a sample of blood. The sequence was obtained from a human donor with ulcerative colitis or Crohn's disease, or a healthy co-twin of an affected twin (not recorded which). The CDR3 spells CSAGDGAYEQYF.